The rows below give T cell receptor beta chains drawn from one sample of a study of memory CD4+ T cells and cytomegalovirus serostatus. Method: immunoSEQ multiplex PCR; TCRdb's copy keeps in-frame clones and lacks some. The sample carries about 57,000 clones, roughly 80% recorded once. Sequencing was performed on memory CD4+ T cells from blood. The source is an adult in good health and CMV-seronegative. CDR3s include the opening cysteine and the closing phenylalanine or tryptophan. Each record gives: J gene, clone size, V gene, D gene, CDR3 protein, CDR3 DNA. A D gene is named only where the DNA matches it firmly. The size entry is marked missing in some rows and otherwise reads once, few, many or a size class.

TRBJ1-2 NA TRBV5-4 NA CASSLDRTNYGYTF TGTGCCAGCAGCTTGGACAGAACTAACTATGGCTACACCTTC
TRBJ1-5 NA TRBV4-1 NA CASSKEGLVYQPQHF TGCGCCAGCAGCAAAGAGGGTCTAGTCTATCAGCCCCAGCATTTT
TRBJ1-5 NA TRBV4-2 NA CASSQGIGGAQPQHF TGTGCCAGCAGCCAAGGAATAGGGGGAGCCCAGCCCCAGCATTTT
TRBJ2-3 NA TRBV7-8 TRBD2 CASSYSGLADTQYF TGTGCCAGCAGCTATTCGGGACTAGCTGATACGCAGTATTTT
TRBJ2-5 NA TRBV7-6 NA CASSNQGSRETQYF TGTGCCAGCAGCAACCAGGGGTCCAGGGAGACCCAGTACTTC
TRBJ1-5 NA TRBV4-1 NA CASSQVVGYSNQPQHF TGCGCCAGCAGCCAAGTGGTGGGGTATAGCAATCAGCCCCAGCATTTT
TRBJ2-2 NA TRBV9 NA CASSVGQPTGELFF TGTGCCAGCAGCGTAGGACAGCCCACCGGGGAGCTGTTTTTT
TRBJ1-5 NA TRBV19 NA CASSIQIGQPQHF TGTGCCAGTAGTATCCAGATAGGTCAGCCCCAGCATTTT
TRBJ1-5 NA TRBV30 TRBD1 CAWSRTGGQPQHF TGTGCCTGGAGTCGGACAGGGGGCCAGCCCCAGCATTTT
TRBJ2-5 NA TRBV7-9 NA CASSWGRYQETQYF TGTGCCAGCAGCTGGGGACGGTACCAAGAGACCCAGTACTTC
TRBJ2-5 few TRBV30 NA CAWTRPGQETQYF TGTGCCTGGACCCGCCCGGGTCAAGAGACCCAGTACTTC
TRBJ1-5 few TRBV2 NA CASSEYAVYSNQPQHF TGTGCCAGCAGTGAATATGCAGTGTATAGCAATCAGCCCCAGCATTTT
TRBJ1-2 NA TRBV5-1 TRBD1 CASSLEFDRGSDGYTF TGCGCCAGCAGCTTGGAATTTGACAGGGGTTCAGATGGCTACACCTTC
TRBJ1-1 few TRBV5-1 NA CASSFTRAATGNTEAFF TGCGCCAGCAGCTTCACCAGGGCTGCGACGGGGAACACTGAAGCTTTCTTT
TRBJ2-5 NA TRBV5-4 NA CASSMKARGETQYF TGTGCCAGCAGCATGAAAGCCCGGGGTGAGACCCAGTACTTC
TRBJ2-7 NA TRBV28 NA CASSLSSSRQYF TGTGCCAGCAGTTTAAGCTCCTCGCGGCAGTACTTC
TRBJ2-3 NA TRBV6-1 TRBD2 CASSLGTSGLDTQYF TGTGCCAGCAGCCTCGGGACTAGCGGGTTGGATACGCAGTATTTT
TRBJ2-7 NA TRBV2 NA CASRDDRINTKQYF TGTGCCAGCAGGGATGACAGGATCAATACGAAGCAGTACTTC
TRBJ2-1 NA TRBV19 NA CASSIGIYNEQFF TGTGCCAGTAGTATAGGGATCTACAATGAGCAGTTCTTC
TRBJ2-7 NA TRBV29-1 NA CSVEQGRTSEQYF TGCAGCGTTGAGCAGGGACGGACTTCCGAGCAGTACTTC
TRBJ1-4 NA TRBV27 NA CASSYYRGTTNEKLFF TGTGCCAGCAGTTACTACCGGGGAACGACTAATGAAAAACTGTTTTTT
TRBJ1-4 few TRBV30 NA CAWTSTNEKLFF TGTGCCTGGACTTCAACTAATGAAAAACTGTTTTTT
TRBJ1-5 NA TRBV28 TRBD1 CASSLKGARGNQPQHF TGTGCCAGCAGTTTAAAGGGGGCGAGGGGCAATCAGCCCCAGCATTTT
TRBJ2-7 NA TRBV28 NA CASSLPLREQYF TGTGCCAGCAGTTTACCCCTGCGCGAGCAGTACTTC
TRBJ2-5 NA TRBV6-1 NA CASSFRAETQYF TGTGCCAGCAGTTTCAGGGCGGAGACCCAGTACTTC
TRBJ2-7 medium-sized TRBV7-9 NA CASSFSLGNEQYF TGTGCCAGCAGCTTCTCTTTGGGGAATGAGCAGTACTTC
TRBJ1-2 NA TRBV5-5 NA CASSLGGTYGYTF TGTGCCAGCAGCTTGGGAGGGACCTATGGCTACACCTTC
TRBJ1-1 once TRBV7-9 NA CASSLGWSFGAFF TGTGCCAGCAGCTTAGGGTGGTCGTTTGGAGCTTTCTTT
TRBJ2-3 NA TRBV29-1 TRBD2 CSVAGLAGGRTDTQYF TGCAGCGTAGCGGGACTAGCGGGGGGTCGGACAGATACGCAGTATTTT
TRBJ1-2 NA TRBV19 NA CASSIDLVVSPGYTF TGTGCCAGTAGTATAGATCTCGTCGTATCCCCTGGCTACACCTTC
TRBJ2-2 NA TRBV11-3 NA CASSLGYRAANTGELFF TGTGCCAGCAGCTTAGGCTACAGGGCCGCGAACACCGGGGAGCTGTTTTTT
TRBJ1-2 NA TRBV7-8 TRBD1 CASSSGQNYGYTF TGTGCCAGCAGCTCGGGACAGAATTATGGCTACACCTTC
TRBJ2-3 NA TRBV2 TRBD2 CASSQGSSGRGTDTQYF TGTGCCAGCAGCCAGGGGAGTAGCGGGAGAGGTACAGATACGCAGTATTTT
TRBJ1-2 few TRBV6-1 TRBD1 CASSGPTGTGAALRGYGYTF TGTGCCAGCAGTGGCCCGACCGGGACAGGGGCCGCCCTGAGGGGCTATGGCTACACCTTC
TRBJ2-3 NA TRBV7-2 NA CASSLGMDTQYF TGTGCCAGCAGCTTAGGGATGGATACGCAGTATTTT
TRBJ1-1 NA TRBV20-1 NA CSARAYTEAFF TGCAGTGCTAGAGCTTACACTGAAGCTTTCTTT
TRBJ2-1 NA TRBV14 TRBD1 CASSQGHPGTGIEQFF TGTGCCAGCAGCCAAGGCCATCCCGGGACAGGGATTGAGCAGTTCTTC
TRBJ1-3 NA TRBV5-1 NA CASSLGPGNGNTIYF TGCGCCAGCAGCTTGGGACCAGGGAATGGAAACACCATATATTTT
TRBJ2-1 NA TRBV2 TRBD2 CASSGTLSGGAGGPREQFF TGTGCCAGCAGTGGGACCCTTTCGGGTGGAGCGGGGGGGCCGAGGGAGCAGTTCTTC
TRBJ2-6 NA TRBV5-5 NA CASIQTRGGPGANVLTF TGTGCCAGCATCCAAACAAGGGGGGGACCTGGGGCCAACGTCCTGACTTTC
TRBJ2-5 NA TRBV5-4 TRBD1 CASSLGTGRYETQYF TGTGCCAGCAGCTTAGGGACAGGGAGGTACGAGACCCAGTACTTC
TRBJ2-7 NA TRBV19 NA CASKLTGDERSEQYF TGTGCCAGTAAGCTGACGGGGGATGAGCGGAGCGAGCAGTACTTC
TRBJ2-3 NA TRBV4-1 TRBD2 CASSPLAGLTDTQYF TGCGCCAGCAGCCCCCTAGCGGGGCTCACAGATACGCAGTATTTT
TRBJ1-3 NA TRBV5-6 NA CASSPTGTGSSGNTIYF TGTGCCAGCAGCCCAACGGGGACGGGGAGCTCTGGAAACACCATATATTTT
TRBJ1-2 NA TRBV5-6 TRBD1 CASSFFGTGEGYTF TGTGCCAGCAGCTTCTTTGGGACAGGGGAAGGCTACACCTTC
TRBJ2-2 NA TRBV5-1 TRBD1 CASSLQGNPGELFF TGCGCCAGCAGCTTACAGGGGAATCCCGGGGAGCTGTTTTTT
TRBJ2-7 NA TRBV5-6 TRBD1 CASSYSLGIAQGAGYEQYF TGTGCCAGCAGTTATTCTCTTGGGATAGCACAGGGGGCCGGCTACGAGCAGTACTTC
TRBJ2-7 NA TRBV4-2 TRBD2 CASSQTPLGGSSYEQYF TGTGCCAGCAGCCAGACTCCATTGGGCGGGAGCTCCTACGAGCAGTACTTC
TRBJ1-2 NA TRBV29-1 NA CSVEAGAGNYGYTF TGCAGCGTTGAAGCTGGGGCGGGCAACTATGGCTACACCTTC
TRBJ1-5 NA TRBV6-1 NA CASKRAGNDQPQHF TGTGCCAGCAAGCGGGCAGGGAACGATCAGCCCCAGCATTTT
TRBJ2-5 NA TRBV28 TRBD2 CASSSSRLAGGRETQYF TGTGCCAGCAGTTCTTCACGACTAGCGGGAGGGCGTGAGACCCAGTACTTC
TRBJ1-2 once TRBV2 NA CASSVRGDNGYTF TGTGCCAGCAGTGTTCGGGGGGACAATGGCTACACCTTC
TRBJ2-7 NA TRBV30 TRBD2 CACLRGGGYEQYF TGTGCCTGCCTCCGGGGGGGCGGCTACGAGCAGTACTTC